These 3 T cell receptor beta chains came from one sample sequenced in a study of blood T cell repertoires in COVID-19 (dated by TCRdb to the early 2020s). The method was the immunoSEQ multiplex PCR assay. TCRdb holds this immuneACCESS table with in-frame rearrangements only. Some clones are missing; in checked studies, unresolved V genes explain under half, and the rest has no known cause. The sample has around 180,000 clones on record, around 79% of them singletons. The ten top clones hold 17% of the sample. Sequenced: peripheral blood. The origin of the receptors is a man aged 55-75 years with active or convalescent COVID-19.

The gene calls are TRBV6-1 and TRBJ1-2; D unresolved. V was cut by 2 bases and J by 2 bases, with 3 bases left in between. The germline V gene encodes CDR1 MNHNS and CDR2 SASEGT. The CDR3 length is 12 residues. The CDR3 reads CASSELNYGYTF. The CDR3 DNA is TGTGCCAGCAGTGAACTGAACTATGGCTACACCTTC.

This chain connects TRBV11-2 to TRBJ2-3; D perhaps matches TRBD2 (7 bases). The CDR3 runs to 14 residues. CDR1 and CDR2 (germline): SGHAT, FQNNGV. V lost 5 bases, J lost 7 bases, and 16 bases lay in between. Here the CDR3 reads CASSEGGARNTQYF. Written as DNA, the CDR3 is TGTGCCAGCAGCGAGGGGGGGGCGAGGAATACGCAGTATTTT.

This clone was observed a single time. V is TRBV5-4 and J is TRBJ2-4, with a weak D call TRBD1 (7 bases). This CDR3 is built from 14 residues. Germline values: CDR1 SGHNT, CDR2 YYREEE (reference sequence). V was pared by 4 bases and J by 5 bases, with 13 bases between. The CDR3 here is CASSSRGVENIQYF. The CDR3 DNA reads TGTGCCAGCAGCAGCAGGGGGGTGGAAAACATTCAGTACTTC.